Described below is a single T cell receptor (beta chain) sequence and its context. Data came from immunoSEQ multiplex PCR; TCRdb stores just in-frame clones and leaves some out. This sample has about 400,000 clones; 83% occur once, and the top ten carry approximately 7%. The data stem from a study of Ad26.COV2.S vaccination and SARS-CoV-2 variants. The overall study: Once or twice, 56 days apart, Ad26.COV2.S was delivered intramuscularly.

The treatment is: about 20 received Ad26.COV2.S at low or high dose, single or two shots; 5 received placebo; per-sample allocation not given. Sampling occurred on day 63 after the first vaccine or placebo injection. This TCR derives from a person aged 18-60 years who received the Ad26.COV2.S COVID-19 vaccine or a placebo. The starting material was peripheral blood, obtained in a trial of Ad26.COV2.S vaccine versus placebo.

The CDR3 is CASSRTGDSGYTF. The CDR3 DNA is TGTGCCAGCAGTAGGACAGGGGATTCTGGCTACACCTTC. The gene calls are TRBV27 and TRBJ1-2; 9 positions match TRBD1. Germline V gene lookup returns CDR1 MNHEY and CDR2 SMNVEV (reference sequence). This CDR3 has 13 residues. Trimming at V came to 5 bases and at J to 7 bases, leaving 5 bases not matched to a gene.